This entry is about one T cell receptor (beta chain). This record comes from a study of T cell responses to AZD1222 COVID-19 vaccine. The assay was immunoSEQ multiplex PCR, and TCRdb's table has in-frame clones only and misses some. The data hold 210,000 or so clones, with 85% to 95% observed a single time. V lost 6 bases and J lost 5, with 19 bases in between. Germline CDR1 MNHEY, CDR2 SVGAGI. CDR3 size: 15 residues. The sample was peripheral blood, taken on day 0 of MenACWY control vaccination. The chain links TRBV6-5 to TRBJ2-5, with D perhaps being TRBD1 or TRBD2 (5 bases each). The clonotype was recovered from an adult in good health. CDR3 DNA sequence: TGTGCCAGCAGCCCAGGGACCGCCTCTCGGGAGACCCAGTACTTC. Residues: CASSPGTASRETQYF.